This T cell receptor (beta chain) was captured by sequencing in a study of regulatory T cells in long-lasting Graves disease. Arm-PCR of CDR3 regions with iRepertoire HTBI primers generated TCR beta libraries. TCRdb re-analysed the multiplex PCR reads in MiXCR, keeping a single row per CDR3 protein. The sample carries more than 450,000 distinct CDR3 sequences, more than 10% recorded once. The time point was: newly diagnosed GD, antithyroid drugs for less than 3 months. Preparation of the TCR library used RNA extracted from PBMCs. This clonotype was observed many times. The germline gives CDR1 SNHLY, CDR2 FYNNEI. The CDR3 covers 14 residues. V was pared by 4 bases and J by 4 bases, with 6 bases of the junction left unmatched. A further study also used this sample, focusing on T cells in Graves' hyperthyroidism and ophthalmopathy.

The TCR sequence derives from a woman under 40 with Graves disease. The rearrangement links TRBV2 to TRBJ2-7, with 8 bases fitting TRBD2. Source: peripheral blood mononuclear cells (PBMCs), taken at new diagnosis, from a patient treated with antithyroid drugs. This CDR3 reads CASSVREGSYEQYF. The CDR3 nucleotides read TGTGCCAGCAGTGTCCGGGAGGGCAGTTACGAGCAGTACTTC.